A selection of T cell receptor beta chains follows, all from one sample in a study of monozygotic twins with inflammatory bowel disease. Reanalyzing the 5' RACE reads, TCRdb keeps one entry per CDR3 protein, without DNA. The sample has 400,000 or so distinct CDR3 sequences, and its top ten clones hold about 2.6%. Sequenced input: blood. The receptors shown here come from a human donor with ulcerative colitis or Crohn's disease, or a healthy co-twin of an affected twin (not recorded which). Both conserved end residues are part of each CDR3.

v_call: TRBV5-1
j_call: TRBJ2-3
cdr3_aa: CASSSGTSGANTQYF

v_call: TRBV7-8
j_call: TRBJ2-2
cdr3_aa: CASSLGRDRGTGELFF

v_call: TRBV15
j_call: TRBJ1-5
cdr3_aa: CATSRDRKQPQHF

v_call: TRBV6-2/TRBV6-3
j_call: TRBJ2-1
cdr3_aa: CATSRTSYNEQFF

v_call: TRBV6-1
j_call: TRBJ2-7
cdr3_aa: CASGGDFPSSYEQYF

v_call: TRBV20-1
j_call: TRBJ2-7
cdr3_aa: CSALGPSSYEQYF

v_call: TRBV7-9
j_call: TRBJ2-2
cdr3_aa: CASSRIAGFNTGELFF

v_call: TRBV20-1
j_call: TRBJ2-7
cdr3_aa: CSARPGLYEQYF

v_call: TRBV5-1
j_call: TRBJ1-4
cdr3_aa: CASSSTGQDVEKLFF

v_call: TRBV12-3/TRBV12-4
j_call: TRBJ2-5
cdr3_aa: CASSFHLGQETQYF

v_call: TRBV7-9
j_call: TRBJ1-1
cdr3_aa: CASSSDRGMNTEAFF

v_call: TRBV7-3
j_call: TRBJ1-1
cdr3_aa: CASLRERGTEAFF

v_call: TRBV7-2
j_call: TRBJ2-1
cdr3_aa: CASSSPMRAEQFF

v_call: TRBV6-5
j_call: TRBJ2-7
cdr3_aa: CASSTPAQQYF

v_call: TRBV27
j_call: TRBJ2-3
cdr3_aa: CASSFVLSTQTTDTQYF

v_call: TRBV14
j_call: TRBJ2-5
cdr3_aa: CASSQESGTGRETQYF